A single sample gave rise to the 14 T cell receptor beta chains below, sequenced in a study of radiotherapy plus CTLA-4 blockade in lung cancer. This table comes from immunoSEQ multiplex PCR, and its TCRdb copy is limited to in-frame clones, with some not included. In the table there are over 100,000 clones, approximately 80% of which are singletons. Source: peripheral blood, taken from a patient treated with radiotherapy plus ipilimumab. These receptors were obtained from a human donor with non-small cell lung cancer that progressed on radiotherapy plus ipilimumab. Some clones in this sample may be carry-over from other donors' samples.

This clone was recorded once. The chain employs TRBV5-5 and TRBJ2-2, with TRBD1 identical over 9 bases. This CDR3 has 15 amino acids. From germline, CDR1 is SGHKS and CDR2 YYEKEE (reference sequence). Trimming removed 4 bases from V and 3 bases from J; junction bases left unmatched: 4. Here the CDR3 reads CASSPGTGYTGELFF. CDR3 nucleotides: TGTGCCAGCAGCCCTGGGACAGGGTACACCGGGGAGCTGTTTTTT.

The genes are TRBV18 and TRBJ2-1; 7 bases map to TRBD2. CDR3 length: 14 residues. Germline values: CDR1 KGHSH, CDR2 LQKENI. V lost 3 bases and J lost 2; bases outside the gene matches: 1. The CDR3 spells CASSPGLAYNEQFF. In DNA form, the CDR3 reads TGTGCCAGCTCACCCGGACTAGCCTACAATGAGCAGTTCTTC.

The count of this clone is one. The J gene is TRBJ1-1, the V gene TRBV6-5; D possibly corresponds to TRBD1 (6 bases). The CDR3 totals 14 residues. CDR1 and CDR2 (germline): MNHEY, SVGAGI. V lost 6 bases and J lost 3, with 14 bases in between. CDR3 amino acids: CASRFSGAHTEAFF. DNA of the CDR3: TGTGCCAGCAGGTTCTCGGGGGCTCACACTGAAGCTTTCTTT.

In this sample, this clone turned up a few times. The chain couples TRBV4-3 to TRBJ1-3; D remains ambiguous. The CDR3 is 11 residues long. The V end was cut by 0 bases, the J end by 11 bases, with 5 bases between. Per germline, CDR1 LGHNA and CDR2 YSLEER. CDR3: CASSQDFAIYF. The CDR3, as DNA: TGCGCCAGCAGCCAAGATTTTGCCATATATTTT.

The V and J genes are TRBV18 and TRBJ2-2; D is undetermined. This CDR3 has 15 amino acids. Trimming removed 1 base from V and 6 bases from J, with 12 bases in between. Germline V lookup: CDR1 KGHSH, CDR2 LQKENI. The CDR3 sequence: CASSPQGQYPGELFF. The CDR3 DNA reads TGTGCCAGCTCACCACAAGGGCAGTATCCCGGGGAGCTGTTTTTT.

This clone was counted between two and nine times. The chain carries TRBV19 and TRBJ1-4; the match to TRBD1 covers 8 bases. Per the germline V gene, CDR1 is LNHDA and CDR2 is SQIVND (reference sequence). V shed 7 bases and J 4 bases; nucleotides not matched to a gene: 5. The CDR3 is made up of 14 amino acids. The CDR3 spells CASTPGQVNEKLFF. In nucleotides, the CDR3 is TGTGCCAGTACTCCGGGACAGGTTAATGAAAAACTGTTTTTT.

The sample holds a few counts of this clone. The V and J genes are TRBV2 and TRBJ1-1; D ambiguous. The CDR3 totals 11 residues. V lost 7 bases and J lost 1, with 4 bases in between. Germline CDR1 and CDR2: SNHLY and FYNNEI. DNA for the CDR3: TGTGCCAGCATGGAGAACACTGAAGCTTTCTTT. It codes for CASMENTEAFF. Drawing the rest from reference TRBV2 and TRBJ1-1, the complete variable domain is EPEVTQTPSHQVTQMGQEVILRCVPISNHLYFYWYRQILGQKVEFLVSFYNNEISEKSEIFDDQFSVERPDGSNFTLKIRSTKLEDSAMYFCASMENTEAFFGQGTRLTVV.

CDR3 sequence (DNA): TGTGCCAGTAGTACCTACGGACAGGGACCCTATGGCTACACCTTC. Its protein is CASSTYGQGPYGYTF. V usage is TRBV19 and J usage is TRBJ1-2, with TRBD1 identical over 8 bases. The V gene's germline CDR1 is LNHDA and CDR2 SQIVND (reference sequence). CDR3 size: 15 residues. V lost 4 bases, J lost 4 bases, and 8 bases stayed unmatched.

The chain combines TRBV7-8 with TRBJ1-1, with a tentative D call TRBD1 (5 bases). Trimming shortened V by 4 bases and J by 1 base, and 10 bases separated the two germline ends. The CDR3 contains 14 residues. Germline V CDR1 and CDR2: SGHVS, FQNEAQ. The CDR3 protein is CASSYGTPNTEAFF. CDR3 DNA: TGTGCCAGCAGCTACGGGACCCCGAACACTGAAGCTTTCTTT.

This clone was detected once. The genes are TRBV19 and TRBJ2-5, with 8 bases that match TRBD2. CDR1 LNHDA and CDR2 SQIVND come from the germline V gene (reference sequence). V lost 5 bases, J lost 4 bases, and 9 bases stayed unmatched. CDR3 length equals 15 residues. The CDR3 DNA follows: TGTGCCAGTAGTGCGGGACTAGTTGGATCAGAGACCCAGTACTTC. As protein: CASSAGLVGSETQYF.

The V gene is TRBV27, the J gene TRBJ2-7; D perhaps matches TRBD2 (6 bases). The CDR3 has 14 residues. Germline CDR1 MNHEY, CDR2 SMNVEV (reference sequence). V was trimmed by 2 bases and J by 6 bases, leaving 14 bases between them. Here the CDR3 DNA reads TGTGCCAGCAGTTTACTGGGGGGATCAGGCGAGCAGTACTTC. This sequence encodes CASSLLGGSGEQYF.

The CDR3 DNA follows: TGTGCCAGCAGTAAAAACAGACTAGCGGGGGTAGGGACCCAGTACTTC. It is translated as CASSKNRLAGVGTQYF. The chain links TRBV21-1 to TRBJ2-5; TRBD2, the table's D call, was not compared with the DNA. TRBV21-1 is assigned pseudogene status. CDR3 length: 16 amino acids.

The chain joins TRBV11-3 to TRBJ2-7, with 9 nucleotides matching TRBD1. The germline V gene encodes CDR1 SGHNT and CDR2 YENEEA. V gave up 2 bases and J gave up 10 bases; unmatched junction bases: 6. CDR3 length: 13 amino acids. The CDR3 sequence is CASSLFGTGLQYF. In DNA form, the CDR3 reads TGTGCCAGCAGCTTATTCGGGACAGGGCTCCAGTACTTC.

This clone was seen once. The rearrangement links TRBV6-5 to TRBJ2-7, with D tentatively TRBD1 or TRBD2 (5 bases each). Per the germline V gene, CDR1 is MNHEY and CDR2 is SVGAGI. The CDR3 length is 14 residues. Deletions cut 6 bases from V and 5 bases from J, with 17 bases between. The CDR3 here is CASSPGPIGNEQYF. The CDR3 nucleotides are TGTGCCAGCAGCCCGGGACCTATCGGGAACGAGCAGTACTTC.